The sequence of this T cell receptor (beta chain) was determined in a study of cytomegalovirus exposure and HLA in healthy donors. Findings and caveats of the study: Later on, an analysis found that several of the most significant clusters appeared to be linked to common viral pathogens, which included parvovirus B19.

This clone was counted ten times or more. Its specificity is not known. The junction differs from germline at one of its ends, possibly a read error. In the PCR, 60 Vbeta and 13 Jbeta primers were used. Generated by immunoSEQ multiplex PCR, the TCRdb table keeps only in-frame clones and is missing some. Of more than 85,000 clones detected, about 75% appear once; the ten largest clones hold about a tenth. Germline CDR1 and CDR2: LNHNV and YYDKDF (reference sequence). The CDR3 loop spans 16 amino acids. J is TRBJ1-5 and V is TRBV15; D may be TRBD1 (6 bases). The sequence derives from a man aged 25-40 years in good health and CMV-seropositive. Sequencing was performed on PBMCs. CDR3 in DNA: TGTGCCACCAGCAGAGTGGGGATGGACAGCACTCAGCCCCAGCATTTT. Translated, it gives CATSRVGMDSTQPQHF.